This paragraph reports one TCR beta chain. The sample originates from a study of blood T cell repertoires in COVID-19. In the study overall: PBMCs, B-cell-depleted T cells, or T cells provided the cDNA or gDNA that made up the material.

Profiled with immunoSEQ multiplex PCR; TCRdb holds only in-frame clones, not every one. The data show 70,000 or so clones, with more than 75% seen just once and roughly 48% held by the top ten. The sequenced sample consisted of peripheral blood. This TCR was recovered from a human donor in a cohort sampled during active COVID-19.

CDR3 in amino acids: CASSFDLLNTQYF. The CDR3 coding sequence is TGTGCCAGCAGCTTCGACTTGCTGAATACGCAGTATTTT. This rearrangement joins TRBV5-5 to TRBJ2-3; unclear D gene. V lost 2 bases and J 7 bases, leaving 11 bases between the germline ends. Germline V lookup: CDR1 SGHKS, CDR2 YYEKEE (reference sequence). The CDR3 is made up of 13 amino acids. Full variable domain (outside the CDR3, taken from reference TRBV5-5 and TRBJ2-3): DAGVTQSPTHLIKTRGQQVTLRCSPISGHKSVSWYQQVLGQGPQFIFQYYEKEERGRGNFPDRFSARQFPNYSSELNVNALLLGDSALYLCASSFDLLNTQYFGPGTRLTVL.